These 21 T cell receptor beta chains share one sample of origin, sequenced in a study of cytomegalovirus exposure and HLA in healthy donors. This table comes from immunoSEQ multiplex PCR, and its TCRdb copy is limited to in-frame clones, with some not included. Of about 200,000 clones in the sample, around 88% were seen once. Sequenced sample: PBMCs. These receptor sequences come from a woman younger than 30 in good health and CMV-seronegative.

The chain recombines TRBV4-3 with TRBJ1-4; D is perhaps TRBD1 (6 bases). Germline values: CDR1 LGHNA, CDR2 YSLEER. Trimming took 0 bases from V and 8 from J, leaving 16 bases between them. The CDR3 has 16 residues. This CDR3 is CASSQDLGRGGEKLFF. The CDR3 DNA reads TGCGCCAGCAGCCAAGATCTGGGCAGGGGTGGGGAAAAACTGTTTTTT.

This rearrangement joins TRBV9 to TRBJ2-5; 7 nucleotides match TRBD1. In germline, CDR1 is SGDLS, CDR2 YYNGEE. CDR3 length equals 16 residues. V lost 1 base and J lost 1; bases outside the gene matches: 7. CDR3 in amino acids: CASSVQTGNFQETQYF. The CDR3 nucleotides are TGTGCCAGCAGCGTACAGACAGGGAATTTCCAAGAGACCCAGTACTTC.

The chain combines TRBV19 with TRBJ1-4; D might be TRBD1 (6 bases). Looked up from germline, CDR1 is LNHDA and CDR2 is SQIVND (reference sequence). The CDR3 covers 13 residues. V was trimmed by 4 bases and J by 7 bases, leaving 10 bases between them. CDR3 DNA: TGTGCCAGTAGTAGCAGGGGCGGTGAAAAACTGTTTTTT. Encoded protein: CASSSRGGEKLFF.

CDR3 coding DNA: TGCGCCAGCAGCCTGGGACAGACCCCTTCCCAAGCTTTCTTT. Protein sequence: CASSLGQTPSQAFF. The rearrangement links TRBV5-1 to TRBJ1-1, with TRBD1 identical over 7 bases. CDR3 length: 14 residues. CDR1 and CDR2 (germline): SGHRS, YFSETQ. Unmatched junction bases numbered 12, after V lost 4 bases and J lost 9 bases.

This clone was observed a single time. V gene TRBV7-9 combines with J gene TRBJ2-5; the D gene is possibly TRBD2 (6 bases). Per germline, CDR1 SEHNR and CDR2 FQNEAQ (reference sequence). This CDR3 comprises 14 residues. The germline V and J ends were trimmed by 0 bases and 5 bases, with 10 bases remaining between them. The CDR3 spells CASSLARRAETQYF. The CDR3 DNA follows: TGTGCCAGCAGCTTAGCTCGGAGGGCGGAGACCCAGTACTTC.

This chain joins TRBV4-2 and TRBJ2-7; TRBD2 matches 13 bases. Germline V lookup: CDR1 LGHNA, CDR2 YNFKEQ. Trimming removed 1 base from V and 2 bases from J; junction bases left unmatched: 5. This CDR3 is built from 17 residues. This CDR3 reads CASSQASGTSGAYEQYF. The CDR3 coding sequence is TGTGCCAGCAGCCAAGCTTCCGGGACTAGCGGGGCCTACGAGCAGTACTTC.

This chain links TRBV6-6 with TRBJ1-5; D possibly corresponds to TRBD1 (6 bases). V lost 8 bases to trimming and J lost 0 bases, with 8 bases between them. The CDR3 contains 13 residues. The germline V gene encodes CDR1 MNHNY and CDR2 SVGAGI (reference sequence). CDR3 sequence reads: CASSGDSNQPQHF. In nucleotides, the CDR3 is TGTGCCAGCTCAGGGGATAGCAATCAGCCCCAGCATTTT.

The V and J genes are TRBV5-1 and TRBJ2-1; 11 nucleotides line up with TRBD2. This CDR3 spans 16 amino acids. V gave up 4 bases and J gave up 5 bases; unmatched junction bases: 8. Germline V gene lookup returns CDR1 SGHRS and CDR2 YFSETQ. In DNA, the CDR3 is TGCGCCAGCAGCCCACGGACTAGCGGGTACAACAATGAGCAGTTCTTC. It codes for CASSPRTSGYNNEQFF.

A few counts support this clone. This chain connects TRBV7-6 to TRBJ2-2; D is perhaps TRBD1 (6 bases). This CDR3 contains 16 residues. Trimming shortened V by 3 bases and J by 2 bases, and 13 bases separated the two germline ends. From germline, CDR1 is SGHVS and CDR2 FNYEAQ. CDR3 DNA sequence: TGTGCCAGCAGCTTCTTGGGGACAATAAACACCGGGGAGCTGTTTTTT. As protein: CASSFLGTINTGELFF.

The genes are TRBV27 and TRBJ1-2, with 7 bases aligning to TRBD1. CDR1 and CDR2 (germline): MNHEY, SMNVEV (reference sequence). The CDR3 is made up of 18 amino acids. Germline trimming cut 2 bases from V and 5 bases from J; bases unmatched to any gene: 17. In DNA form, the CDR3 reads TGTGCCAGCAGTTTAAGGGGCAGGGGGGTCCAACGGTGGTATGGCTACACCTTC. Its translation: CASSLRGRGVQRWYGYTF.

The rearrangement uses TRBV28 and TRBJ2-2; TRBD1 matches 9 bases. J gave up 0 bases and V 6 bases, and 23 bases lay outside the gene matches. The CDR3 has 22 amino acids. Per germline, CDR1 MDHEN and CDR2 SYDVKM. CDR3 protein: CASSETGTGRTSPTANTGELFF. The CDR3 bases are TGTGCCAGCAGCGAAACCGGGACAGGGAGAACTAGCCCTACCGCGAACACCGGGGAGCTGTTTTTT.

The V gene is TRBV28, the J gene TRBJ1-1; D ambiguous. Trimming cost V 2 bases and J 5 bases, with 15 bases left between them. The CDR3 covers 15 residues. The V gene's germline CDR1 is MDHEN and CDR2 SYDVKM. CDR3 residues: CASSLGAPAGTEAFF. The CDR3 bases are TGTGCCAGCAGTTTAGGTGCTCCGGCGGGGACTGAAGCTTTCTTT.

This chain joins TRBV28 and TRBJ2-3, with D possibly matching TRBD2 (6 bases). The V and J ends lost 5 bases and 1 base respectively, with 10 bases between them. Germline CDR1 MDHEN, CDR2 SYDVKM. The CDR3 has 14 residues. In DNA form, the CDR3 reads TGTGCCAGCAGTGGACGGAGGGGCACAGATACGCAGTATTTT. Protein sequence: CASSGRRGTDTQYF.

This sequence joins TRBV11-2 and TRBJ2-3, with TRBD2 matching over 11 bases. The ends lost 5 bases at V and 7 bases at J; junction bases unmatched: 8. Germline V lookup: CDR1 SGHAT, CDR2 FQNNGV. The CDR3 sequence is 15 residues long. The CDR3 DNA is TGTGCCAGCAGCACCGTTAGCGGGAGGGCAAATACGCAGTATTTT. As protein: CASSTVSGRANTQYF.

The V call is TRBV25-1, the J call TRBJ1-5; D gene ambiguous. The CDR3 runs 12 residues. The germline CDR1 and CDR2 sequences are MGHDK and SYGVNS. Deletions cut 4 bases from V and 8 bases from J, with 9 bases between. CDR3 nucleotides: TGTGCCAGCAGTGGGGGAGTTGAGCCCCAGCATTTT. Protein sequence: CASSGGVEPQHF.

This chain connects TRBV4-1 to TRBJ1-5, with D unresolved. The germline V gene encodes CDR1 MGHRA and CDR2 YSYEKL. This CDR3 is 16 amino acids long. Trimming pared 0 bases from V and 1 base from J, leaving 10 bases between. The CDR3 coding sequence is TGCGCCAGCAGCCAAGATCCATCGGTGAGCAATCAGCCCCAGCATTTT. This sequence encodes CASSQDPSVSNQPQHF.

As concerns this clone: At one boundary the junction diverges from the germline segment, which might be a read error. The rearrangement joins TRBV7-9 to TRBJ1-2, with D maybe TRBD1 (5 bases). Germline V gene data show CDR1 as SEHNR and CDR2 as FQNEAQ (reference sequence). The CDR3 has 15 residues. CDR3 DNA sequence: TGTGCCAGCAGCCTAGCCAGGGAATGGGTCTATGGCTACACCTTC. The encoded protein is CASSLAREWVYGYTF.

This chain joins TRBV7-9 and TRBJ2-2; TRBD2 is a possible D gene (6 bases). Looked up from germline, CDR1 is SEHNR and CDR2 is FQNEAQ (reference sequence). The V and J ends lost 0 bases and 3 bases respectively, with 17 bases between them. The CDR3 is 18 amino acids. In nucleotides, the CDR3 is TGTGCCAGCAGCTTAGCATCAGGAGGGCTGGTAGACACCGGGGAGCTGTTTTTT. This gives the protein CASSLASGGLVDTGELFF.

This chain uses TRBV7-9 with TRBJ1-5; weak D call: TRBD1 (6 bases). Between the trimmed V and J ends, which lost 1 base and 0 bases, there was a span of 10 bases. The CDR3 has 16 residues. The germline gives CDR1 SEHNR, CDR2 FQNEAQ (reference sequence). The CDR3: CASSLGTEYSNQPQHF. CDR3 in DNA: TGTGCCAGCAGCTTAGGGACAGAATATAGCAATCAGCCCCAGCATTTT.

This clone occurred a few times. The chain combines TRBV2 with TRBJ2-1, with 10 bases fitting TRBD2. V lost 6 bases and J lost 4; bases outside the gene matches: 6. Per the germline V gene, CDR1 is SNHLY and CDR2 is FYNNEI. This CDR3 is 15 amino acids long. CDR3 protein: CASRATSGPYNEQFF. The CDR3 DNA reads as TGTGCCAGCAGGGCGACTAGCGGGCCTTACAATGAGCAGTTCTTC.

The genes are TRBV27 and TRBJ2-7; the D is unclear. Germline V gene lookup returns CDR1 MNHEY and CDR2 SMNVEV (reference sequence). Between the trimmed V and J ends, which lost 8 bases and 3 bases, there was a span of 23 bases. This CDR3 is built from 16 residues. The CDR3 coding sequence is TGTGCCAGCGGATCGGAGTACCATATGCGGAACTACGAGCAGTACTTC. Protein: CASGSEYHMRNYEQYF.